One T cell receptor beta chain is described in this entry. This sample was included in a study of blood T cell repertoires in COVID-19. Study as a whole: Material from acute and convalescent COVID-19 was sourced from the United States, Italy and Spain. T cells, B-cell-depleted T cells, or PBMCs provided the cDNA or gDNA that served as material.

Original handling: Estimation of nucleated cell counts was performed using reference gene primer amplification. Sequencing was performed with immunoSEQ multiplex PCR; in TCRdb, only in-frame clones are kept and a portion is missing. The V and J calls and the clone size are those of that table, but D and trimming were determined from the DNA. Of about 89,000 clones listed, roughly four fifths are singletons. V was shortened by 0 bases and J by 2 bases, with 8 bases between the two germline ends. The length of the CDR3 is 15 residues. The V gene's germline CDR1 is MGHRA and CDR2 YSYEKL. This TCR derives from a man in his 70s with acute or convalescent COVID-19. This chain connects TRBV4-1 to TRBJ1-5; D gene unclear. Sequencing was performed on peripheral blood. The CDR3 DNA is TGCGCCAGCAGCCAAGAAAATGGAGGCAATCAGCCCCAGCATTTT. The encoded protein is CASSQENGGNQPQHF.